This T cell receptor (beta chain) was captured in a study of graft-versus-host responses after intestinal transplantation. The wider study: Among the recipients, all got anti-thymocyte globulin induction and then tacrolimus and steroids for about 3 years. Findings and caveats of the study: Peak GvH clone levels in circulation were associated with early post-transplant HvG declines. Graft-versus-host to host-versus-graft clonal ratios in allografts were high in patients with graft-donor T cell macrochimerism. The recipient marrow held GvH clones, and some of them showed up first in ileum or blood.

The trim removed 3 bases at V and 4 bases at J, leaving 4 bases unmatched. Germline loops: CDR1 MNHNY, CDR2 SVGAGI (reference sequence). The CDR3 spans 14 residues. Using immunoSEQ multiplex PCR, the repertoire was profiled, and TCRdb retains in-frame clones only, with some absent. This table holds 35,000 to 45,000 clones, approximately 95% found once. For this clone: Its antigen is still unknown.

The chain combines TRBV6-6 with TRBJ2-3; 7 bases are a match to TRBD2. Sequenced here: unstimulated CD4+ T cells sorted from spleen or lymph node cells, sampled before transplant. The sequence was obtained from a human donor who was the organ donor for an intestinal transplant. CDR3 amino acids: CASSYAGVSDTQYF. CDR3 in DNA: TGTGCCAGCAGTTATGCGGGGGTTTCAGATACGCAGTATTTT.